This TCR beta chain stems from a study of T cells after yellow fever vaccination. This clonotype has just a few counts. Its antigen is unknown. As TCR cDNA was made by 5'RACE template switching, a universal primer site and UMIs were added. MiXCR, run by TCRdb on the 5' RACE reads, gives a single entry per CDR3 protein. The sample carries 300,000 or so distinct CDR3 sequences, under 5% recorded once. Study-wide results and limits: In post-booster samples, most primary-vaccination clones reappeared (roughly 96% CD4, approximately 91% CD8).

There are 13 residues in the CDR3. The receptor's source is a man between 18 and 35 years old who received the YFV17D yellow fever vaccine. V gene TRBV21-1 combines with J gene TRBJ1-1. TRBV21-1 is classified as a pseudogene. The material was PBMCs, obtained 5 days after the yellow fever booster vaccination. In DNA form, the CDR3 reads TGTGCCAGCAGCAAAGCCGGGAACACTGAAGCTTTCTTT. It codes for CASSKAGNTEAFF.